A selection of T cell receptor beta chains follows, all from one sample in a study of regulatory T cells in long-lasting Graves disease. TCRdb re-called the multiplex PCR reads with MiXCR, one entry per CDR3 protein. Of just over 600,000 distinct CDR3 sequences in the sample, roughly 15% were seen once. The same data also contributed to another study, on T cells in Graves' hyperthyroidism and ophthalmopathy.

The material sequenced was peripheral blood mononuclear cells (PBMCs), taken at new diagnosis, from a patient treated with antithyroid drugs. The receptors here all came from a woman aged 30 to 39 with Graves disease. Both conserved end residues are part of each CDR3. The D gene is left open where the match is weak. Clone size is stated in some rows and not others, as once, few, many or a class when expanded.

d_call clone_size cdr3_length j_call v_call cdr3_aa cdr3_nt
- - 14 TRBJ2-7 TRBV4-1 CASGGGAGAYEQYF TGCGCCAGCGGCGGGGGCGCCGGAGCTTACGAGCAGTACTTC
- - 15 TRBJ2-2 TRBV24-1 CATSDYHFEAGELFF TGTGCCACCAGTGATTATCATTTTGAAGCCGGGGAGCTGTTTTTT
- many 11 TRBJ2-3 TRBV6-1 CASRNTDTQYF TGTGCCAGCAGGAACACAGATACGCAGTATTTT
- - 11 TRBJ1-2 TRBV29-1 CSVNGNYGYTF TGCAGCGTTAACGGGAACTATGGCTACACCTTC
TRBD1 few 20 TRBJ1-3 TRBV3-1 CASSQGSGQGAISSGNTIYF TGTGCCAGCAGCCAAGGTTCCGGACAGGGGGCTATCAGCTCTGGAAACACCATATATTTT
TRBD2 many 17 TRBJ2-7 TRBV29-1 CSVEYLGAGGSSYEQYF TGCAGCGTTGAATATTTGGGGGCGGGAGGGAGTTCCTACGAGCAGTACTTC
TRBD2 many 14 TRBJ2-7 TRBV7-9 CASSLAGGSIEQYF TGTGCCAGCAGTCTAGCGGGAGGCTCCATCGAGCAGTACTTC
- many 15 TRBJ1-2 TRBV7-3 CASSSDGDLNYGYTF TGTGCCAGCAGCTCCGATGGGGACCTCAACTATGGCTACACCTTC
TRBD2 - 17 TRBJ2-5 TRBV28 CASSDWTSGRARETQYF TGTGCCAGCAGCGATTGGACTAGCGGGAGGGCCCGGGAGACCCAGTACTTC
- many 14 TRBJ2-4 TRBV7-2 CASSLLVASDIQYF TGTGCCAGCAGCTTATTAGTAGCTTCGGACATTCAGTACTTC
- - 15 TRBJ2-7 TRBV6-2/TRBV6-3 CATTPGGLRTYEQYF TGTGCCACGACGCCGGGGGGCCTTAGGACCTACGAGCAGTACTTC
TRBD2 - 16 TRBJ2-7 TRBV24-1 CATSEKRGTSGYEQYF TGTGCCACCAGTGAGAAGCGTGGGACTAGCGGGTACGAGCAGTACTTC
TRBD1 few 15 TRBJ2-2 TRBV18 CASSPRTGEAGELFF TGTGCCAGCTCACCAAGGACAGGGGAAGCCGGGGAGCTGTTTTTT
- - 15 TRBJ1-4 TRBV25-1 CASKDLGGTNEKLFF TGTGCCAGCAAGGATTTAGGGGGGACTAATGAAAAACTGTTTTTT
TRBD1 many 15 TRBJ2-3 TRBV24-1 CATTASGTGADTQYF TGTGCCACCACCGCCTCCGGGACAGGAGCAGATACGCAGTATTTT
- many 15 TRBJ1-1 TRBV11-2 CASTVRPDQDTEAFF TGTGCCAGCACCGTCCGGCCAGACCAGGACACTGAAGCTTTCTTT
TRBD1 many 14 TRBJ1-2 TRBV29-1 CSVMDGQGGYGYTF TGCAGCGTGATGGATGGACAGGGTGGCTACGGCTACACCTTC
TRBD1 few 15 TRBJ1-4 TRBV15 CATSSSSGGGEKLFF TGTGCCACCAGCAGCTCCTCAGGGGGTGGTGAAAAACTGTTTTTT
TRBD1 few 13 TRBJ1-2 TRBV10-3 CAISGDRVDGYTF TGTGCCATCAGTGGGGACAGGGTCGATGGCTACACCTTC
- many 13 TRBJ1-3 TRBV29-1 CSGQGSAGNTIYF TGCAGCGGGCAGGGCAGCGCTGGAAACACCATATATTTT
TRBD1 many 15 TRBJ2-7 TRBV27 CASSYFGGQGPEQYF TGTGCCAGCAGTTACTTTGGGGGACAGGGCCCCGAGCAGTACTTC
- many 14 TRBJ1-2 TRBV11-2 CASSSTVGSYGYTF TGTGCCAGCAGCTCCACTGTGGGCAGCTATGGCTACACCTTC
TRBD2 few 18 TRBJ2-7 TRBV3-1 CASSTQEASGSSSHEQYF TGTGCCAGCAGCACTCAAGAAGCTAGCGGGAGTTCATCCCACGAGCAGTACTTC
- - 12 TRBJ2-7 TRBV7-6 CASSLAGREQYF TGTGCCAGCTCTTTGGCGGGCCGCGAGCAGTACTTC
- many 15 TRBJ2-5 TRBV12-3/TRBV12-4 CASTPTRQVQETQYF TGTGCCAGCACCCCCACGAGACAAGTCCAAGAGACCCAGTACTTC
- many 11 TRBJ2-3 TRBV2 CASSPLDTQYF TGTGCCAGCAGTCCACTAGATACGCAGTATTTT
TRBD2 many 15 TRBJ2-1 TRBV2 CASSVRTSGYNEQFF TGTGCCAGCAGTGTCCGGACTAGCGGGTACAATGAGCAGTTCTTC
- many 13 TRBJ1-1 TRBV2 CARKTDMNTEAFF TGTGCCAGGAAGACAGACATGAACACTGAAGCTTTCTTT
TRBD1 many 14 TRBJ2-1 TRBV7-6 CASSYTGDNDEQFF TGTGCCAGCAGCTACACAGGGGATAACGATGAGCAGTTCTTC
TRBD1 many 13 TRBJ1-2 TRBV5-1 CASSSGTVYGYTF TGCGCCAGCAGCTCAGGGACAGTCTATGGCTACACCTTC
- many 16 TRBJ2-5 TRBV7-8 CASSLKGGAEGETQYF TGTGCCAGCAGCTTAAAGGGCGGGGCGGAGGGAGAGACCCAGTACTTC
- many 17 TRBJ1-1 TRBV24-1 CATLRTADNDWNTEAFF TGTGCCACCTTACGAACGGCCGACAATGATTGGAACACTGAAGCTTTCTTT
TRBD2 many 19 TRBJ2-2 TRBV7-9 CASSPTPTGLAFGTGELFF TGTGCCAGCAGCCCTACCCCTACGGGACTAGCGTTTGGCACCGGGGAGCTGTTTTTT
TRBD2 - 18 TRBJ2-1 TRBV6-1 CASSDLGLAGGPWNEQFF TGTGCCAGCAGTGATTTGGGACTAGCGGGAGGGCCGTGGAATGAGCAGTTCTTC
TRBD1 many 13 TRBJ1-2 TRBV2 CASRPDREGGYTF TGTGCCAGCAGACCGGACAGGGAGGGTGGCTACACCTTC
- few 11 TRBJ1-2 TRBV29-1 CSVRPTYGYTF TGCAGCGTTCGGCCCACCTATGGCTACACCTTC
- - 14 TRBJ1-1 TRBV6-1 CASSADMSYTEAFF TGTGCCAGCAGTGCGGACATGTCGTACACTGAAGCTTTCTTT
- many 13 TRBJ2-1 TRBV28 CASSPSRAYEQFF TGTGCCAGCAGTCCCAGCAGGGCTTATGAGCAGTTCTTC
- many 15 TRBJ2-3 TRBV7-9 CASSPSAGRTDTQYF TGTGCCAGCAGCCCGTCTGCGGGACGCACAGATACGCAGTATTTT
- many 14 TRBJ1-2 TRBV24-1 CATSENTGTDGYTF TGTGCCACCAGTGAAAATACAGGGACGGATGGCTACACCTTC
- many 13 TRBJ1-4 TRBV18 CASSGGPNEKLFF TGTGCCAGCTCGGGGGGACCGAATGAAAAACTGTTTTTT
TRBD1 many 16 TRBJ2-2 TRBV19 CASRPWTGENTGELFF TGTGCCAGTAGGCCATGGACAGGGGAAAACACCGGGGAGCTGTTTTTT
TRBD1 many 18 TRBJ1-2 TRBV28 CASSLSWTGTSFNYGYTF TGTGCCAGCAGTTTATCTTGGACAGGAACCTCTTTTAACTATGGCTACACCTTC
- few 14 TRBJ2-2 TRBV13 CASSRRGSTGELFF TGTGCCAGCAGCCGACGGGGGTCCACCGGGGAGCTGTTTTTT
- few 14 TRBJ2-3 TRBV7-8 CASSALWSTDTQYF TGTGCCAGCAGCGCCCTCTGGAGCACAGATACGCAGTATTTT
- many 16 TRBJ1-2 TRBV19 CASSQLLVLPGYGYTF TGTGCCAGTAGTCAACTACTAGTTCTACCTGGCTATGGCTACACCTTC
- few 14 TRBJ1-2 TRBV19 CASSIEGHQDGYTF TGTGCCAGTAGTATAGAGGGGCACCAGGATGGCTACACCTTC
- few 17 TRBJ2-7 TRBV28 CASSLLSLGDRSYEQYF TGTGCCAGCAGTTTATTATCCTTAGGAGACAGGTCCTACGAGCAGTACTTC
- many 13 TRBJ1-5 TRBV15 CATRGFLGQPQHF TGTGCCACCAGGGGATTTCTTGGTCAGCCCCAGCATTTT